Each of the 23 T cell receptor beta chains below was sequenced from the same sample in a study of blood T cell repertoires in COVID-19. The protocol was immunoSEQ multiplex PCR, while the TCRdb copy is restricted to in-frame clones and leaves out a portion. The data show around 180,000 clones, around 72% seen once. The sample taken for sequencing was peripheral blood. The receptor source for this set is an elderly woman with acute or convalescent COVID-19.

The rearrangement links TRBV10-3 to TRBJ2-7; 7 nucleotides line up with TRBD1. Germline CDR1 reads ENHRY; CDR2 reads SYGVKD. The CDR3 covers 13 residues. Trimming cost V 7 bases and J 6 bases; bases outside gene matches: 9. As DNA, the CDR3 is TGTGCCATCACTAGACAGGGAGCCTCCGAGCAGTACTTC. This sequence encodes CAITRQGASEQYF.

J is TRBJ2-1 and V is TRBV4-3; D is undetermined. CDR3 size: 13 residues. Germline-derived CDR1 and CDR2 are LGHNA and YSLEER. The V end lost 1 base, the J end lost 5 bases, and 6 bases lay between the germline ends. CDR3 sequence reads: CASSQGGNNEQFF. In DNA form, the CDR3 reads TGCGCCAGCAGCCAAGGAGGAAACAATGAGCAGTTCTTC.

This clone was observed at least ten times. The V and J genes are TRBV24-1 and TRBJ2-2, with TRBD1 as a possible D gene (5 bases). The CDR3 is made up of 14 amino acids. Trimming removed 2 bases at V and 4 bases at J, with 7 bases between. CDR1 is KGHDR, CDR2 SFDVKD, per germline. In DNA, the CDR3 is TGTGCCACCAGTGATTACAGGCCCACCGGGGAGCTGTTTTTT. Translation: CATSDYRPTGELFF.

This sequence joins TRBV13 and TRBJ1-1; 8 nucleotides agree with TRBD1. This CDR3 has 21 residues. V lost 3 bases, J lost 4 bases, and 25 bases stayed unmatched. Germline V gives CDR1 PRHDT, CDR2 FYEKMQ (reference sequence). The CDR3 coding sequence is TGTGCCAGCAGCTTCACAAAGGCGGTGGGGGGACAGGCGGCCTTAGCCACTGAAGCTTTCTTT. This translates into CASSFTKAVGGQAALATEAFF.

The rearrangement uses TRBV9 and TRBJ1-5; a possible D gene is TRBD1 (5 bases). V was clipped by 0 bases and J by 2 bases, with 9 bases between them. This CDR3 is 15 amino acids long. The germline V gene has CDR1 SGDLS and CDR2 YYNGEE. DNA for the CDR3: TGTGCCAGCAGCGTAGAAGGGGAGGGCAATCAGCCCCAGCATTTT. Protein: CASSVEGEGNQPQHF.

This clone was counted a few times. The chain uses TRBV20-1 and TRBJ1-1, with D uncertain. Germline values: CDR1 DFQATT, CDR2 SNEGSKA (reference sequence). Deletions cut 1 base from V and 11 bases from J, with 5 bases between. The CDR3 covers 9 residues. In nucleotides, the CDR3 is TGCAGTGCTAGAGGTTCGGCTTTCTTT. Protein sequence: CSARGSAFF.

The chain uses TRBV28 and TRBJ1-6, with D possibly TRBD1 on 5 matching bases. V lost 6 bases to trimming and J lost 6 bases, with 9 bases between them. The CDR3 is 13 residues long. CDR1 and CDR2 from the germline V gene are MDHEN and SYDVKM. The CDR3 region is CASSDSSNSPLHF. As DNA, the CDR3 is TGTGCCAGCAGCGACAGTTCTAATTCACCCCTCCACTTT.

This clone came up once. The rearrangement links TRBV20-1 to TRBJ1-5; D ambiguous. The CDR3 consists of 12 residues. V gave up 3 bases and J gave up 0 bases, with 3 bases separating them. From germline, CDR1 is DFQATT and CDR2 SNEGSKA (reference sequence). The CDR3 here is CSASRSNQPQHF. The CDR3 nucleotides read TGCAGTGCTAGTCGTAGCAATCAGCCCCAGCATTTT.

The rearrangement links TRBV3-1 (or the pseudogene TRBV3-2) to TRBJ1-1, with 7 bases lining up with TRBD1. Germline assignment: CDR1 LGHDT and CDR2 YNNKEL (reference sequence). Germline trimming cut 2 bases from V and 4 bases from J; bases unmatched to any gene: 10. The CDR3 covers 16 residues. The CDR3 loop is CASSQPLTGWGTEAFF. The DNA of the CDR3 is TGTGCCAGCAGCCAACCATTGACAGGGTGGGGCACTGAAGCTTTCTTT.

The rearrangement links TRBV10-1 to TRBJ1-2; D gene uncertain. Germline lookup yields CDR1 WNHNN and CDR2 SYGVQD (reference sequence). The V gene lost 3 bases and the J gene lost 5 bases, with 10 bases spanning the gap. The CDR3 spans 13 residues. This chain's CDR3 is CASSENSFYGYTF. The CDR3 DNA follows: TGCGCCAGCAGTGAAAACAGCTTTTATGGCTACACCTTC.

The chain couples TRBV6-5 to TRBJ1-1, with 7 bases identical to TRBD1. Germline V CDR1 and CDR2: MNHEY, SVGAGI. This CDR3 spans 15 amino acids. V gave up 6 bases and J gave up 6 bases; unmatched junction bases: 13. CDR3 nucleotide sequence: TGTGCCAGCAGAACCAGCCGACAGGGACTCCCTGAAGCTTTCTTT. This sequence encodes CASRTSRQGLPEAFF.

This clone came up many times. V usage is TRBV6-5 and J usage is TRBJ1-2; 10 bases match TRBD1. The CDR3 is 14 amino acids. Trimming took 7 bases from V and 8 from J; bases not matched to a gene: 10. The germline CDR1 and CDR2 sequences are MNHEY and SVGAGI. The CDR3 loop is CASNDGTGVGGYTF. The CDR3 region has the DNA TGTGCCAGCAACGACGGGACAGGGGTGGGAGGCTACACCTTC.

V and J are TRBV3-1 (or the pseudogene TRBV3-2) and TRBJ1-3; perhaps TRBD1 as D (5 bases). Germline CDR1 is LGHDT and CDR2 is YNNKEL (reference sequence). This CDR3 is built from 13 residues. The ends were cut back, 3 bases at V and 4 bases at J, with 7 bases in the middle. CDR3 sequence: CASSQNRGNTIYF. Written as DNA, the CDR3 is TGTGCCAGCAGCCAGAACAGGGGAAACACCATATATTTT.

The genes are TRBV24-1 and TRBJ1-1, with D unresolved. Germline V gene lookup returns CDR1 KGHDR and CDR2 SFDVKD. CDR3 length equals 15 residues. Trimming stripped 4 bases from V and 5 bases from J, with 16 bases between. DNA of the CDR3: TGTGCCACCAGTGACTCGGGGAGGGCGGGGACTGAAGCTTTCTTT. The encoded protein is CATSDSGRAGTEAFF.

This clone was detected once. The chain recombines TRBV12-3 or TRBV12-4 with TRBJ2-3; D unresolved. The CDR3 runs 13 residues. Trimming took 7 bases from V and 3 from J, leaving 11 bases between them. CDR3 residues: CASILMATDTQYF. The CDR3 DNA is TGTGCCAGCATCTTGATGGCTACAGATACGCAGTATTTT.

Written as DNA, the CDR3 is TGTGCCAGCAGCGTTGGGACCGGGACTAAGTTTAGCGACTACGAGCAGTACTTC. Residues: CASSVGTGTKFSDYEQYF. This rearrangement joins TRBV9 to TRBJ2-7; 7 bases match TRBD2. Trimming at V came to 2 bases and at J to 3 bases, leaving 17 bases not matched to a gene. From germline, CDR1 is SGDLS and CDR2 YYNGEE. The CDR3 totals 18 residues.

V gene TRBV6-2 or TRBV6-3 combines with J gene TRBJ2-7, with 7 bases lining up with TRBD2. The V gene's germline CDR1 is MNHEY and CDR2 SVGEGT. The CDR3 sequence is 13 residues long. After removal of 5 bases from V and 2 bases from J, the junction contained 3 bases not matched to a gene. This CDR3 is CASSRAGPYEQYF. The CDR3 region has the DNA TGTGCCAGCAGTCGAGCGGGACCCTACGAGCAGTACTTC.

The genes are TRBV28 and TRBJ2-5, with 8 bases that match TRBD1. Looked up from germline, CDR1 is MDHEN and CDR2 is SYDVKM. V lost 8 bases and J lost 3; bases outside the gene matches: 8. The CDR3 covers 14 residues. The DNA of the CDR3 is TGTGCCAGCGTCGCAGGGGGCCCGGAAGAGACCCAGTACTTC. Translation: CASVAGGPEETQYF.

The chain uses TRBV6-2 or TRBV6-3 and TRBJ1-1; D is uncertain. The CDR3 loop spans 11 amino acids. CDR1 is MNHEY and CDR2 is SVGEGT in the germline V gene. V was clipped by 9 bases and J by 5 bases, with 10 bases between them. The DNA of the CDR3 is TGTGCCAGTAGCCCCGGGACTGAAGCTTTCTTT. Translated, it gives CASSPGTEAFF.

V is TRBV28 and J is TRBJ2-1; tentatively, D is TRBD2 (5 bases). V was cut by 9 bases and J by 5 bases, with 14 bases left in between. The germline CDR1 and CDR2 sequences are MDHEN and SYDVKM. The CDR3 spans 13 residues. CDR3 nucleotides: TGTGCCAGACCAACGGACTCGAACAATGAGCAGTTCTTC. Its translation is CARPTDSNNEQFF.

In this sample, this clone turned up a few times. The V and J genes are TRBV2 and TRBJ2-5; D gene unclear. The CDR3 has 11 amino acids. V lost 5 bases and J 8 bases, leaving 9 bases between the germline ends. Per germline, CDR1 SNHLY and CDR2 FYNNEI. The CDR3 protein is CASSIRETQYF. DNA of the CDR3: TGTGCCAGCAGTATACGAGAAACCCAGTACTTC.

The gene calls are TRBV10-3 and TRBJ1-6; possible D gene TRBD1, 5 bases. CDR1 is ENHRY, CDR2 SYGVKD, per germline. The CDR3 extends over 17 amino acids. Trimming removed 4 bases at V and 9 bases at J, with 22 bases between. The CDR3 loop reads CAISGETGLPRGSPLHF. CDR3 DNA: TGTGCCATCAGTGGGGAGACGGGACTCCCGAGGGGTTCACCCCTCCACTTT.

The genes are TRBV19 and TRBJ2-7, with a tentative D call TRBD1 (5 bases). This CDR3 has 15 residues. Germline V CDR1 and CDR2: LNHDA, SQIVND (reference sequence). The ends were cut back, 0 bases at V and 6 bases at J, with 15 bases in the middle. The chain's CDR3 is CASSIDLRIGAEQYF. The CDR3 DNA is TGTGCCAGTAGTATAGATCTACGAATAGGGGCCGAGCAGTACTTC.